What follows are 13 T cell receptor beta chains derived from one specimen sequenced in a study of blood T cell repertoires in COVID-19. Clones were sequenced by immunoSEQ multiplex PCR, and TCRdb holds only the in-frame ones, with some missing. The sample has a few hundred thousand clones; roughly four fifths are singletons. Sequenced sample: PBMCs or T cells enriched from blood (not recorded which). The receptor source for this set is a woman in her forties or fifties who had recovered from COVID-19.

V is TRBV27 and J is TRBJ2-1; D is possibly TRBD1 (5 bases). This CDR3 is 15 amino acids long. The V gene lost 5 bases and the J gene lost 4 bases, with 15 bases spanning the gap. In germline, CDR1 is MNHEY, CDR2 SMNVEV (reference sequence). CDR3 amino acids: CASSPGAGLYNEQFF. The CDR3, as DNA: TGTGCCAGCAGTCCAGGCGCAGGGTTATACAATGAGCAGTTCTTC.

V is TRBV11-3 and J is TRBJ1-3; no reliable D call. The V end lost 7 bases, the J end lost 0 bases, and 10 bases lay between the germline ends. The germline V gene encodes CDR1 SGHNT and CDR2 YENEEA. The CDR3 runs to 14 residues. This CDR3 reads CASTDRSSGNTIYF. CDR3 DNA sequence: TGTGCCAGCACCGATAGGAGCTCTGGAAACACCATATATTTT.

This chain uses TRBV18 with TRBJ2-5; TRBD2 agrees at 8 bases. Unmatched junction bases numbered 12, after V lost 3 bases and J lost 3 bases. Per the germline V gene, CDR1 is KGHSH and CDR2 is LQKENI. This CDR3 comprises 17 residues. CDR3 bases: TGTGCCAGCTCACCCCGAGTTGTAGCGGGGAAGGAAGAGACCCAGTACTTC. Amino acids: CASSPRVVAGKEETQYF.

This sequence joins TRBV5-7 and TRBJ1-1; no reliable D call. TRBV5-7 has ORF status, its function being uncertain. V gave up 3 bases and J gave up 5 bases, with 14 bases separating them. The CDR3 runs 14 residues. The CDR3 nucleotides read TGTGCCAGCAGCTGGGCCTCGTCGGGGACTGAAGCTTTCTTT. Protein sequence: CASSWASSGTEAFF.

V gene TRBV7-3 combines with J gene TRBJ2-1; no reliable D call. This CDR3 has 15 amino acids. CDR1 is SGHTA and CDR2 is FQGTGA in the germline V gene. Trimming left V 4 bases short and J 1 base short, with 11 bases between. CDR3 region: CASSSSSVSYNEQFF. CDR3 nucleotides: TGTGCCAGCAGCTCCTCCAGCGTGTCCTACAATGAGCAGTTCTTC.

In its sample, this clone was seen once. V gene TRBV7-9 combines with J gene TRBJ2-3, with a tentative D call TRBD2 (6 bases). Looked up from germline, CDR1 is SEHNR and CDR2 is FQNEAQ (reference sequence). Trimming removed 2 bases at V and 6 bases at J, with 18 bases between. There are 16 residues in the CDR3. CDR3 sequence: CASSLTRGGVADTQYF. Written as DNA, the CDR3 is TGTGCCAGCAGCTTAACACGAGGAGGGGTGGCGGATACGCAGTATTTT.

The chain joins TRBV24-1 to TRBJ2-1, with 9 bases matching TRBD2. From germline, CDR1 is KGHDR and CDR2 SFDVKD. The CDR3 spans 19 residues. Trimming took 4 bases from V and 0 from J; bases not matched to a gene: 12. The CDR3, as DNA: TGTGCCACCAGTGACGGGACTAGCCAAGGGATAAGCTCCTACAATGAGCAGTTCTTC. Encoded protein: CATSDGTSQGISSYNEQFF.

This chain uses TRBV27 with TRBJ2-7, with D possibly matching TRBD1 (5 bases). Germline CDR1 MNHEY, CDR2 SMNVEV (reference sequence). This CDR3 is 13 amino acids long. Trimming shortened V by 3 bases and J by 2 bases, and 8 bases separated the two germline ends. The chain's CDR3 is CASSLQGTYEQYF. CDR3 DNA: TGTGCCAGCAGTTTGCAGGGCACCTACGAGCAGTACTTC.

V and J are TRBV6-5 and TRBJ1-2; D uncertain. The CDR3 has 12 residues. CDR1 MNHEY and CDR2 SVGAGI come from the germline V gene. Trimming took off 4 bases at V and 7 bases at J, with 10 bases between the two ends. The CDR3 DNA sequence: TGTGCCAGCAGTTCGGGTTCCCCTGGCTACACCTTC. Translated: CASSSGSPGYTF.

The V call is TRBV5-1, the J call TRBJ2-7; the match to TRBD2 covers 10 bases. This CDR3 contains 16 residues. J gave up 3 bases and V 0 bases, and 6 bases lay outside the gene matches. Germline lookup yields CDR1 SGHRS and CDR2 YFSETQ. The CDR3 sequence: CASSLVSASGSYEQYF. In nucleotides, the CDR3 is TGCGCCAGCAGCTTGGTTTCGGCTAGCGGGAGCTACGAGCAGTACTTC. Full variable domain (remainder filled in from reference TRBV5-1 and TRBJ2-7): KAGVTQTPRYLIKTRGQQVTLSCSPISGHRSVSWYQQTPGQGLQFLFEYFSETQRNKGNFPGRFSGRQFSNSRSEMNVSTLELGDSALYLCASSLVSASGSYEQYFGPGTRLTVT.

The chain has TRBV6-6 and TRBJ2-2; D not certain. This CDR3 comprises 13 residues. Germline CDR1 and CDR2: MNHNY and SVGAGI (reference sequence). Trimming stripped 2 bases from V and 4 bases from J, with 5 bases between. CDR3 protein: CASSYPITGELFF. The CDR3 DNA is TGTGCCAGCAGTTACCCCATCACCGGGGAGCTGTTTTTT.

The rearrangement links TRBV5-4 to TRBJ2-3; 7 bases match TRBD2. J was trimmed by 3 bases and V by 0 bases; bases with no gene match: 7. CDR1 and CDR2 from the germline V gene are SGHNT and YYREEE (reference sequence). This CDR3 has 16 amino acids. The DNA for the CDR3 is TGTGCCAGCAGCTTGGGAAGCGGGACTTTAACAGATACGCAGTATTTT. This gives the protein CASSLGSGTLTDTQYF.

The CDR3: CASSRTGIADEKLFF. As DNA, the CDR3 is TGTGCCAGCAGTCGGACCGGGATCGCCGATGAAAAACTGTTTTTT. V is TRBV28 and J is TRBJ1-4, with unresolved D. CDR1 and CDR2 (germline): MDHEN, SYDVKM. Between the trimmed V and J ends, which lost 5 bases and 6 bases, there was a span of 16 bases. CDR3 size: 15 residues. Looking up the rest from reference TRBV28 and TRBJ1-4 gives the full variable domain: DVKVTQSSRYLVKRTGEKVFLECVQDMDHENMFWYRQDPGLGLRLIYFSYDVKMKEKGDIPEGYSVSREKKERFSLILESASTNQTSMYLCASSRTGIADEKLFFGSGTQLSVL.